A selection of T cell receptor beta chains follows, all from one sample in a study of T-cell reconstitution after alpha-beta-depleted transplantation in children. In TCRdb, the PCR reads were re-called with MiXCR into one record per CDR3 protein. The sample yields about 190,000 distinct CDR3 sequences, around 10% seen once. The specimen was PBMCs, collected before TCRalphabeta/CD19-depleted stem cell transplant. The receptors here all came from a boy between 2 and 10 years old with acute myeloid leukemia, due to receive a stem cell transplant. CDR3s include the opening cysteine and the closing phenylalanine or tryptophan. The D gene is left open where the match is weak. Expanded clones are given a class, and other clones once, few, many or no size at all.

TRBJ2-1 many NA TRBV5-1 TGCGCCAGCAGCCCACAGGCCCCCCCCTACAATGAGCAGTTCTTC CASSPQAPPYNEQFF
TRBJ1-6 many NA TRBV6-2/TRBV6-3 TGTGCCAGCAGTTACTCGAGCGACGAACCTACAGGCTGGGAGAATTCACCCCTCCACTTT CASSYSSDEPTGWENSPLHF
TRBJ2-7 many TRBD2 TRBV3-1 TGTGCCAGCAGCCAAGTAGGGAGTCGTAGCGGGACCAGCTCCTACGAGCAGTACTTC CASSQVGSRSGTSSYEQYF
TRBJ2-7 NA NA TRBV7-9 TGTGCCAGCAGCCCCAGACCGGACTTGTCGGGTGAGCAGTACTTC CASSPRPDLSGEQYF
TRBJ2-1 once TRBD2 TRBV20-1 TGCAGCTTTTGGGGCCTGGGAGGGTTCTCCTACAATGAGCAGTTCTTC CSFWGLGGFSYNEQFF
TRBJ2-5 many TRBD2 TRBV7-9 TGTGCCAGCAGCTATGGGACTAGCGGACAAGAGACCCAGTACTTC CASSYGTSGQETQYF
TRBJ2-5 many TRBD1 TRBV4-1 TGCGCCAGCAGCCACCGGGACAGGGTGGGGGAGACCCAGTACTTC CASSHRDRVGETQYF
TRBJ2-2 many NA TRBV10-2 TGCGCCAGCAGTGACCCAGCAGTCACCGGGGAGCTGTTTTTT CASSDPAVTGELFF
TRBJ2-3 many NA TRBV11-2 TGTGCCAGCGAAACCCCAGGGACAGATACGCAGTATTTT CASETPGTDTQYF
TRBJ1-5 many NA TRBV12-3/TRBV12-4 TGTGCCAGCAGTTTTGGAGGACTAAGTGGGATCAATCAGCCCCAGCATTTT CASSFGGLSGINQPQHF
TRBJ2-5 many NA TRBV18 TGTGCCAGCTCACCACAGGGGATCCGGGAGACCCAGTACTTC CASSPQGIRETQYF
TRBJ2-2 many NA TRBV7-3 TGTGCCAGCAGCCACAGTTCGGGCAGGGCCACCGGGGAGCTGTTTTTT CASSHSSGRATGELFF
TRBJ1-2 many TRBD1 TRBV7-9 TGTGCCAGCAGCACGTACCAGGGGGGGGATGGCTACACCTTC CASSTYQGGDGYTF
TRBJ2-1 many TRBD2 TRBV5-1 TGCGCCAGCAGCTTCCAGCGGGAGGCAAGCGAGCAGTTCTTC CASSFQREASEQFF
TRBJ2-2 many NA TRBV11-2 TGTGCCAGCAGCTTAGAGGGGGCGCTTACCGGGGAGCTGTTTTTT CASSLEGALTGELFF
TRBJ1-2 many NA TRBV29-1 TGCAGCGTGGTAGGCGGGGGTGGCTACACCTTC CSVVGGGGYTF
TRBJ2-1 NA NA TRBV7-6 TGTGCCAGCAGCGAAATCCAACGGGGGAATGAGCAGTTCTTC CASSEIQRGNEQFF
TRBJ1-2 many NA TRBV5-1 TGCGCCAGCAGCTTGGACGGACCCTTCGATGGCTACACCTTC CASSLDGPFDGYTF
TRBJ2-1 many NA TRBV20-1 TGCAGTGGGATCTTGGGCAATGAGCAGTTCTTC CSGILGNEQFF
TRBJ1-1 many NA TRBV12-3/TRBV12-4 TGTGCCAGCAGTCCAACCTACGAAGTGAACACTGAAGCTTTCTTT CASSPTYEVNTEAFF
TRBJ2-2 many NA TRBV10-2 TGCGCCAGCAGTGAGTCGACATCCACCGGGGAGCTGTTTTTT CASSESTSTGELFF
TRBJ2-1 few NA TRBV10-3 TGTGCCATCAGTGAGTCCGGCGGATCCTACAATGAGCAGTTCTTC CAISESGGSYNEQFF
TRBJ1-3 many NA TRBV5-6 TGTGCCAGCAGCGAATTGGGTGGAAACACCATATATTTT CASSELGGNTIYF
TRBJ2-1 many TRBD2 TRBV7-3 TGTGCCAGCAGCAAGGGACTAGCGGGGGGCTCGAATGAGCAGTTCTTC CASSKGLAGGSNEQFF
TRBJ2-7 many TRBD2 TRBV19 TGTGCCAGTAATACAGAACCACTCATCGGGACTAGCGGGAGGGCCCTCTCCTACGAGCAGTACTTC CASNTEPLIGTSGRALSYEQYF
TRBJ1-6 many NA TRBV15 TGTGCCACCAGCAGAGAGAGGGCTAATTCACCCCTCCACTTT CATSRERANSPLHF
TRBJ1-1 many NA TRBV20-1 TGCAGTGCTAGGATGGGGGGCCGGGACACTGAAGCTTTCTTT CSARMGGRDTEAFF
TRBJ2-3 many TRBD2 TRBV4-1 TGCGCCAGCAGCCTGGAACGGGGGGACCACGCCACAGATACGCAGTATTTT CASSLERGDHATDTQYF
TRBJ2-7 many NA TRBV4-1 TGCGCCAGCAGCCGACAGGCCCCTTCTTACGAGCAGTACTTC CASSRQAPSYEQYF
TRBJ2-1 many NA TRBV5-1 TGCGCCAGCAGCATGGGGACTGAGGAATACAATGAGCAGTTCTTC CASSMGTEEYNEQFF
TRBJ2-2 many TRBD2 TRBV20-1 TGCAGTGCTAGAGTTTTTAGCGGGAGAAGCGATACCGGGGAGCTGTTTTTT CSARVFSGRSDTGELFF
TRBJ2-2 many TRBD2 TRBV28 TGTGCCAGCAGTGACCGGACTAGCGGGAAGAGCGGGGAGCTGTTTTTT CASSDRTSGKSGELFF
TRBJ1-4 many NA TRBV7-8 TGTGCCAGCAGCTTAGTCCGGGGCTTACCGTCTAATGAAAAACTGTTTTTT CASSLVRGLPSNEKLFF
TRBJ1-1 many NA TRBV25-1 TGTGCCAGCAGTTCTAGGAGACACACTGAAGCTTTCTTT CASSSRRHTEAFF
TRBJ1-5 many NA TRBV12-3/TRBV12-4 TGTGCCAGCAGCGCGACCGGAAGGAGCAATCAGCCCCAGCATTTT CASSATGRSNQPQHF
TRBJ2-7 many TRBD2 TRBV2 TGTGCCAGCTGGACTAGCGGAACCTACGAGCAGTACTTC CASWTSGTYEQYF
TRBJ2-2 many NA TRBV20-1 TGCAGTGCTAGCCGGGTGGGCACCGGGGAGCTGTTTTTT CSASRVGTGELFF
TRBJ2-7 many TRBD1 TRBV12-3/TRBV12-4 TGTGCCAGCAGTTTAACGACAGGGGCGTCCTACGAGCAGTACTTC CASSLTTGASYEQYF
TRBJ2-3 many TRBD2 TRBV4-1 TGCGCCAGCAGCCAACCCCGCGGGGGGGCTTATACGCAGTATTTT CASSQPRGGAYTQYF
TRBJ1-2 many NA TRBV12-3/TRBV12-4 TGTGCCAGCAGTCGACAGTATGGCTACACCTTC CASSRQYGYTF
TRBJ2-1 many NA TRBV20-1 TGCAGTGCTGGGGAGTTTGAGCAGTTCTTC CSAGEFEQFF